This paragraph covers one T cell receptor (beta chain) sequence. Its specific antigen is unknown. Base qualities are not at hand, and no much larger clone is one base apart. The sample's treatment or condition label, in plain terms: live attenuated yellow fever vaccine strain. Two biological replicates of bulk PBMCs were collected at each blood-draw timepoint. A standard Ficoll-Paque protocol was used to isolate PBMCs from peripheral blood. TriZol was used to extract RNA from bulk PBMCs, from CD4 and CD8 fractions, and from dextramer-positive and dextramer-negative fractions. The data stem from a study of T cells after yellow fever vaccination (dated by TCRdb to 2018 to 2020). Turning to the overall study: Libraries from fractions with low cell numbers were prepared with the SMART-Seq v4 Ultra Low Input RNA kit. Blood samples were taken at several timepoints before and after primary and secondary immunization, and bulk PBMC replicates and cell subsets were isolated. To follow T-cell clones before and after both primary and booster YFV17D yellow fever vaccination, bulk TCR alpha and beta repertoires underwent longitudinal sequencing. Two healthy male donors, one aged 18 to 30 and one aged 30 to 40 years, made up the cohort. Paper-wide results and their limitations: Because the study included only a couple of donors, the extent to which the findings can be generalized is limited. Most clones expanded after primary vaccination (96% of CD4 and approximately 86% of CD8) were re-detected after the booster, suggesting that broad memory maintenance occurred. The secondary T-cell response was found to be weaker but faster than the primary response, with a peak reached on day 5 rather than on day 15. A small fraction of clonotypes showed up in both the CD4 and CD8 compartments, probably as a result of convergent recombination. Because abundant contaminating clonotypes from the bulk population could be contained in FACS-sorted repertoires, computational filtering was required.

V is cut by 2 bases and J by 2 bases, and the space between the germline ends is 10 bases. Inclusive of the bounding cysteine and phenylalanine, the CDR3 is 15 residues long. Only CDR3 DNA remains: 45 bases, in frame from the first base. Sequences SGHTA (CDR1) and FQGTGA (CDR2) are obtained from the germline V gene. Synthesis of TCR cDNA relied on 5'RACE template switching, a step that introduced a universal primer site along with unique molecular identifiers. Priming of cDNA synthesis was performed from both the TCR alpha and TCR beta constant segments. Library amplification used two PCR steps, and the second PCR step added sample barcodes and sequencing adapters. Sequencing of libraries was performed on Illumina HiSeq 2500 (2x100 bp) or NovaSeq (2x150 bp). On the study's bioinformatics: MIGEC was used to demultiplex reads and collapse the reads into UMI consensus sequences, and MiXCR was used for V(D)J alignment. Vaccine-responding clonotypes were identified with edgeR using replicate PBMC samples, with FDR below 0.01 and a log2 fold change above 5 up to day 15 being required. Each bulk clonotype received a CD4 or CD8 identity based on whether the sequenced CD4 or CD8 repertoire contained that clonotype at higher abundance. TCRdb handled the public reads itself, with Q25 trimming in fastp and clone calling in MiXCR, and kept productive beta chains. Here each entry gathers all rows of one CDR3 protein and keeps the most common genes and DNA. TCRdb's processing, not the study's, gives the V and J calls here. Counted in this sample were roughly 500,000 distinct CDR3 sequences; 15% to 20% of them appeared once. The ten biggest clones cover around 15% of the sample.

This sequence originates from a man younger than 45 who received the YFV17D yellow fever vaccine. Recombination linked TRBV7-3 to TRBJ2-1, with no reliable assignment of the D segment. The sequences come from PBMCs, collected 15 days after the yellow fever booster vaccination. The DNA sequence is as follows: TGTGCCAGCAGCTTATCGACTGCTACCTACAATGAGCAGTTCTTC. Translated, this gives CASSLSTATYNEQFF.